The 4 T cell receptor beta chains in this list originate from one sample, sequenced in a study of T cell responses to AZD1222 COVID-19 vaccine. The method was immunoSEQ multiplex PCR; TCRdb's version includes in-frame clones alone and lacks a portion of them. In the table there are about 150,000 clones, 80% to 95% of which are singletons. The starting material was peripheral blood, obtained 28 days after the second AZD1222 dose. Receptor source: an adult who received the AZD1222 COVID-19 vaccine.

This clone was detected once. The chain recombines TRBV19 with TRBJ1-1; D gene uncertain. The CDR3 contains 13 residues. V lost 2 bases and J 4 bases, leaving 8 bases between the germline ends. CDR1 LNHDA and CDR2 SQIVND come from the germline V gene (reference sequence). The CDR3 DNA sequence: TGTGCCAGTAGTATATCGCCCCGCACTGAAGCTTTCTTT. This gives the protein CASSISPRTEAFF.

The J gene is TRBJ1-2, the V gene TRBV20-1; no clear D. Trimming took off 3 bases at V and 5 bases at J, with 7 bases between the two ends. Looked up from germline, CDR1 is DFQATT and CDR2 is SNEGSKA (reference sequence). This CDR3 comprises 11 residues. CDR3 bases: TGCAGTGCTAGCACTATGTATGGCTACACCTTC. This codes for CSASTMYGYTF.

This chain uses TRBV9 with TRBJ2-3, with no clear D. The CDR3 runs to 13 residues. V lost 0 bases and J 3 bases, leaving 5 bases between the germline ends. Germline V gene data show CDR1 as SGDLS and CDR2 as YYNGEE. CDR3 coding DNA: TGTGCCAGCAGCGTAGCTGAAACAGATACGCAGTATTTT. Amino acids: CASSVAETDTQYF. The full variable domain, rest sourced from reference TRBV9 and TRBJ2-3, is DSGVTQTPKHLITATGQRVTLRCSPRSGDLSVYWYQQSLDQGLQFLIQYYNGEERAKGNILERFSAQQFPDLHSELNLSSLELGDSALYFCASSVAETDTQYFGPGTRLTVL.

The gene calls are TRBV30 and TRBJ2-1; the D gene is possibly TRBD2 (6 bases). V was shortened by 3 bases and J by 4 bases, with 13 bases between the two germline ends. Germline loops: CDR1 GTSNPN, CDR2 SVGIG (reference sequence). The length of the CDR3 is 14 residues. CDR3 residues: CAWRTTSRYNEQFF. The CDR3 DNA follows: TGTGCCTGGAGAACAACTAGCCGGTACAATGAGCAGTTCTTC.